Below are 29 T cell receptor beta chains sequenced from a single sample in a study of Ad26.COV2.S vaccination and SARS-CoV-2 variants. As to treatment: approximately 18 received Ad26.COV2.S at low or high dose, single or two shots; a few received placebo; per-sample allocation not given. Samples came from day 63 after the first vaccine or placebo injection. Only in-frame clones appear in the TCRdb table, and some are missing; sequencing was by immunoSEQ multiplex PCR. Of about 480,000 clones in the sample, around nine tenths were seen once. Here the sequenced sample was peripheral blood, taken in a trial of Ad26.COV2.S vaccine versus placebo. All receptors derive from a person between 18 and 65 years old who received the Ad26.COV2.S COVID-19 vaccine or a placebo.

The table lists this clone with a few counts. The chain employs TRBV25-1 and TRBJ1-1, with D maybe TRBD1 (5 bases). The CDR3 spans 14 residues. The germline gives CDR1 MGHDK, CDR2 SYGVNS. V lost 2 bases and J lost 5, with 12 bases in between. CDR3 DNA sequence: TGTGCCAGCAGTGAAACAGGTCTTCGGACTGAAGCTTTCTTT. It codes for CASSETGLRTEAFF.

This clone occurred a few times. This chain joins TRBV2 and TRBJ2-3, with 7 nucleotides matching TRBD2. The V segment lost 1 base and the J segment 7 bases; nucleotides outside the gene matches: 8. The CDR3 contains 15 residues. Germline loops: CDR1 SNHLY, CDR2 FYNNEI. The CDR3 protein is CASSEGAGAGYTQYF. CDR3 nucleotide sequence: TGTGCCAGCAGTGAAGGGGCGGGAGCGGGCTATACGCAGTATTTT.

The chain links TRBV28 to TRBJ2-2; D gene ambiguous. The germline V gene encodes CDR1 MDHEN and CDR2 SYDVKM. Trimming removed 7 bases at V and 5 bases at J, with 5 bases between. The CDR3 length is 11 residues. CDR3 sequence: CASTHTGELFF. Written as DNA, the CDR3 is TGTGCCAGCACTCATACCGGGGAGCTGTTTTTT.

The sample holds one count of this clone. V gene TRBV9 combines with J gene TRBJ1-1; 8 nucleotides line up with TRBD1. CDR3 length: 16 amino acids. Germline V CDR1 and CDR2: SGDLS, YYNGEE. Losses at the gene ends were 2 bases for V and 4 bases for J; bases not matched to a gene: 10. The DNA of the CDR3 is TGTGCCAGCAGCGTCTCCCAGGGGGCGGGGGGCACTGAAGCTTTCTTT. Translated: CASSVSQGAGGTEAFF.

The rearrangement links TRBV5-1 to TRBJ2-7, with TRBD1 matching over 10 bases. Trimming removed 3 bases from V and 2 bases from J; junction bases left unmatched: 2. Germline CDR1 is SGHRS and CDR2 is YFSETQ. This CDR3 comprises 14 residues. CDR3 in DNA: TGCGCCAGCAGCTCCGGGACAGGGGCCTACGAGCAGTACTTC. The encoded protein is CASSSGTGAYEQYF.

The chain joins TRBV9 to TRBJ2-7; the D is unclear. Trimming took off 0 bases at V and 4 bases at J, with 11 bases between the two ends. The length of the CDR3 is 14 residues. Germline assignment: CDR1 SGDLS and CDR2 YYNGEE. The CDR3 sequence: CASSVEAGSYEQYF. As DNA, the CDR3 is TGTGCCAGCAGCGTAGAGGCAGGTTCGTACGAGCAGTACTTC.

This sequence joins TRBV2 and TRBJ2-7; no clear D gene. This CDR3 is built from 11 residues. Germline values: CDR1 SNHLY, CDR2 FYNNEI. V shed 5 bases and J shed 6 bases, with 8 bases lying between them. Here the CDR3 DNA reads TGTGCCAGCAGTCGAAACTCCGAGCAGTACTTC. Translation gives CASSRNSEQYF. Full variable domain (missing parts from reference TRBV2 and TRBJ2-7): EPEVTQTPSHQVTQMGQEVILRCVPISNHLYFYWYRQILGQKVEFLVSFYNNEISEKSEIFDDQFSVERPDGSNFTLKIRSTKLEDSAMYFCASSRNSEQYFGPGTRLTVT.

The rearrangement joins TRBV7-2 to TRBJ1-1, with 8 bases that match TRBD1. The CDR3 covers 13 residues. Germline CDR1 and CDR2: SGHTA and FQGNSA. V lost 5 bases, J lost 2 bases, and 1 base stayed unmatched. The CDR3 loop is CASSQGANTEAFF. For the CDR3, the DNA is TGTGCCAGCAGCCAGGGGGCCAACACTGAAGCTTTCTTT.

The rearrangement joins TRBV18 to TRBJ1-3; no definite D call. Germline CDR1 reads KGHSH; CDR2 reads LQKENI. The CDR3 is made up of 16 amino acids. Between the trimmed V and J ends, which lost 2 bases and 0 bases, there was a span of 11 bases. As DNA, the CDR3 is TGTGCCAGCTCACCAAAAACGGCTAACTCTGGAAACACCATATATTTT. The encoded protein is CASSPKTANSGNTIYF.

The chain joins TRBV24-1 to TRBJ2-5; D is perhaps TRBD1 (6 bases). V was clipped by 1 base and J by 6 bases, with 11 bases between them. The CDR3 length is 14 residues. The V gene's germline CDR1 is KGHDR and CDR2 SFDVKD. In DNA, the CDR3 is TGTGCCACCAGTGATTTTCCAGGGGCGAAGACCCAGTACTTC. Encoded protein: CATSDFPGAKTQYF.

The V call is TRBV7-6, the J call TRBJ2-7, with TRBD2 matching 7 bases. The germline CDR1 and CDR2 sequences are SGHVS and FNYEAQ. With V trimmed by 1 base and J by 8 bases, 5 bases remained unmatched. This CDR3 is 13 amino acids long. The CDR3 region is CASSLVGGEKQYF. DNA of the CDR3: TGTGCCAGCAGCTTAGTGGGGGGGGAGAAGCAGTACTTC.

About this clone itself: The same CDR3 can be traced to other DNA sequences in this sample. The chain carries TRBV20-1 and TRBJ2-1; D gene uncertain. The CDR3 length is 11 residues. The germline V and J ends were trimmed by 1 base and 7 bases, with 5 bases remaining between them. Germline values: CDR1 DFQATT, CDR2 SNEGSKA (reference sequence). The chain's CDR3 is CSARGYNEQFF. In DNA form, the CDR3 reads TGCAGTGCTAGAGGTTATAATGAGCAGTTCTTC.

In this sample, this clone turned up a few times. The rearrangement joins TRBV5-1 to TRBJ1-1; unclear D gene. The germline V gene encodes CDR1 SGHRS and CDR2 YFSETQ. The CDR3 runs 13 residues. The V and J ends lost 9 bases and 1 base respectively, with 13 bases between them. CDR3 amino acids: CATSDRPNTEAFF. CDR3 sequence (DNA): TGCGCCACCTCGGACCGGCCGAACACTGAAGCTTTCTTT.

The chain is built from TRBV27 and TRBJ1-5; a weak D match, TRBD1 (6 bases). The CDR3 extends over 16 amino acids. The V gene's germline CDR1 is MNHEY and CDR2 SMNVEV (reference sequence). Trimming pared 5 bases from V and 2 bases from J, leaving 16 bases between. CDR3 region: CASSPSGGLGNQPQHF. The CDR3 DNA reads as TGTGCCAGCAGTCCTTCGGGGGGCCTGGGCAATCAGCCCCAGCATTTT.

The V call is TRBV5-5, the J call TRBJ2-1; D not certain. The CDR3 is 13 residues long. Germline V gene data show CDR1 as SGHKS and CDR2 as YYEKEE (reference sequence). Between the trimmed V and J ends, which lost 4 bases and 5 bases, there was a span of 10 bases. In nucleotides, the CDR3 is TGTGCCAGCAGCCCCCTCGGAGACAATGAGCAGTTCTTC. Translating gives CASSPLGDNEQFF. The full variable domain, rest sourced from reference TRBV5-5 and TRBJ2-1, is DAGVTQSPTHLIKTRGQQVTLRCSPISGHKSVSWYQQVLGQGPQFIFQYYEKEERGRGNFPDRFSARQFPNYSSELNVNALLLGDSALYLCASSPLGDNEQFFGPGTRLTVL.

The rearrangement links TRBV2 to TRBJ1-1, with 7 bases matching TRBD1. The CDR3 length is 15 residues. The V gene end was trimmed by 3 bases and the J gene end by 1 base; junction bases not matched to a gene: 5. The germline CDR1 and CDR2 sequences are SNHLY and FYNNEI. The CDR3 region is CASSDRDRWNTEAFF. The DNA of the CDR3 is TGTGCCAGCAGTGACCGGGACAGATGGAACACTGAAGCTTTCTTT. Full variable domain (rest looked up from reference TRBV2 and TRBJ1-1): EPEVTQTPSHQVTQMGQEVILRCVPISNHLYFYWYRQILGQKVEFLVSFYNNEISEKSEIFDDQFSVERPDGSNFTLKIRSTKLEDSAMYFCASSDRDRWNTEAFFGQGTRLTVV.

This clone was seen just once. V gene TRBV12-3 or TRBV12-4 combines with J gene TRBJ2-4; weak D call: TRBD2 (6 bases). CDR3 length: 11 amino acids. The V end was cut by 5 bases, the J end by 7 bases, with 6 bases between. The CDR3 is CASSRGNIQYF. The CDR3 DNA is TGTGCCAGCAGTCGGGGGAACATTCAGTACTTC.

In regard to this clone: A much larger clone differs from this one at a single base, so this may be a read error. J is TRBJ2-7 and V is TRBV5-4; 9 nucleotides agree with TRBD1. The CDR3 covers 14 residues. V lost 0 bases, J lost 3 bases, and 1 base stayed unmatched. Looked up from germline, CDR1 is SGHNT and CDR2 is YYREEE (reference sequence). As DNA, the CDR3 is TGTGCCAGCAGCTTGGGGGACAGGGACTACGAGCAGTACTTC. Translating gives CASSLGDRDYEQYF.

CDR3 protein: CASSHRFRGTLQPQHF. CDR3 nucleotide sequence: TGCGCCAGCAGCCACCGGTTCAGGGGGACCCTTCAGCCCCAGCATTTT. The chain combines TRBV10-1 with TRBJ1-5, with 7 bases lining up with TRBD1. CDR1 and CDR2 from the germline V gene are WNHNN and SYGVQD (reference sequence). The CDR3 extends over 16 amino acids. V shed 6 bases and J 6 bases; nucleotides not matched to a gene: 14.

This chain links TRBV15 with TRBJ1-3; 7 positions agree with TRBD1. Germline V gene sequence: CDR1 LNHNV, CDR2 YYDKDF (reference sequence). J was trimmed by 3 bases and V by 5 bases; bases with no gene match: 19. CDR3 size: 19 residues. The DNA for the CDR3 is TGTGCCACCAGCCCTACAACCCGCGTCGACAGGGCGGATGGAAACACCATATATTTT. This gives the protein CATSPTTRVDRADGNTIYF. The full variable domain, its missing parts supplied by reference TRBV15 and TRBJ1-3, is DAMVIQNPRYQVTQFGKPVTLSCSQTLNHNVMYWYQQKSSQAPKLLFHYYDKDFNNEADTPDNFQSRRPNTSFCFLDIRSPGLGDTAMYLCATSPTTRVDRADGNTIYFGEGSWLTVV.

Only one count was recorded for this clone. The chain links TRBV21-1 to TRBJ2-7; the table assigns TRBD2, which was not confirmed against the DNA. TRBV21-1 is tagged as a pseudogene. The CDR3 has 17 residues. The CDR3 DNA sequence: TGTGCCAGCAGCCTCCCCCAAGGGCTAGCGGCCCCCTACGAGCAGTACTTC. It yields the protein CASSLPQGLAAPYEQYF.

The chain recombines TRBV3-1 (or the pseudogene TRBV3-2) with TRBJ2-3; maybe TRBD2 (5 bases). CDR3 length: 16 amino acids. Germline V lookup: CDR1 LGHDT, CDR2 YNNKEL (reference sequence). Trimming cost V 1 base and J 4 bases, with 15 bases left between them. The CDR3 loop is CASSQGQSLGADTQYF. CDR3 in DNA: TGTGCCAGCAGCCAAGGTCAGAGCCTCGGGGCAGATACGCAGTATTTT.

This chain uses TRBV11-1 with TRBJ2-7; D ambiguous. Trimming removed 1 base from V and 3 bases from J, with 10 bases in between. The CDR3 totals 14 residues. Germline CDR1 reads SGHAT; CDR2 reads FQDESV (reference sequence). The CDR3 sequence: CASSLDWVNYEQYF. The CDR3 nucleotides read TGTGCCAGCAGCTTAGATTGGGTAAACTACGAGCAGTACTTC.

The chain employs TRBV5-1 and TRBJ1-5, with 7 bases identical to TRBD1. The CDR3 is 16 residues long. V shed 4 bases, J shed 6 bases, and the junction held 13 bases outside the gene matches. CDR1 is SGHRS, CDR2 YFSETQ, per germline. The CDR3 reads CASSLSGGQYLQPQHF. The CDR3 DNA reads TGCGCCAGCAGCCTGTCCGGGGGACAGTACCTTCAGCCCCAGCATTTT.

The V gene is TRBV19, the J gene TRBJ2-4; a weak D match, TRBD2 (5 bases). Trimming removed 0 bases from V and 8 bases from J, with 8 bases in between. The CDR3 loop spans 13 amino acids. The germline CDR1 and CDR2 sequences are LNHDA and SQIVND (reference sequence). CDR3 bases: TGTGCCAGTAGTATAGACGAGGGTTACATTCAGTACTTC. This sequence encodes CASSIDEGYIQYF.

The rearrangement links TRBV7-8 to TRBJ2-1, with 9 bases identical to TRBD2. Germline V lookup: CDR1 SGHVS, CDR2 FQNEAQ. V lost 6 bases, J lost 3 bases, and 6 bases stayed unmatched. This CDR3 region has 15 residues. The CDR3 spells CASRPGTSRYNEQFF. For the CDR3, the DNA is TGTGCCAGCAGACCCGGGACTAGCCGCTACAATGAGCAGTTCTTC.

The chain combines TRBV5-5 with TRBJ2-7; 9 positions agree with TRBD2. Germline V CDR1 and CDR2: SGHKS, YYEKEE (reference sequence). The CDR3 is 15 amino acids. The V segment lost 0 bases and the J segment 4 bases; nucleotides outside the gene matches: 5. CDR3 residues: CASSLVAGALYEQYF. The CDR3 nucleotides are TGTGCCAGCAGCTTGGTAGCGGGAGCGTTGTACGAGCAGTACTTC.

The chain carries TRBV2 and TRBJ2-1; 7 bases agree with TRBD1. Germline-derived CDR1 and CDR2 are SNHLY and FYNNEI. CDR3 size: 14 residues. Trimming cost V 4 bases and J 8 bases; bases outside gene matches: 8. Here the CDR3 DNA reads TGTGCCAGCAGTGGACAGGGCAGGTTGGATGAGCAGTTCTTC. This sequence encodes CASSGQGRLDEQFF.

This chain links TRBV6-5 with TRBJ2-7, with 7 bases identical to TRBD1. Germline V gene sequence: CDR1 MNHEY, CDR2 SVGAGI. V was pared by 8 bases and J by 7 bases, with 17 bases of the junction left unmatched. The CDR3 is 15 amino acids. CDR3 nucleotides: TGTGCCAGCGGGAAGGGGGCAGGAATCACCGAGGAGCAGTACTTC. Protein product: CASGKGAGITEEQYF.